This T cell receptor (beta chain) appears in the sequencing data of a study of blood T cell repertoires in COVID-19. Looking at the study overall: T cells, B-cell-depleted T cells, or PBMCs provided the cDNA or gDNA that served as material.

Germline assignment: CDR1 GTSNPN and CDR2 SVGIG (reference sequence). V was cut by 7 bases and J by 2 bases, with 9 bases left in between. This CDR3 spans 12 amino acids. The cohort comprised adults aged 18 to 89 years residing in about 25 US areas. Data came from immunoSEQ multiplex PCR; TCRdb stores just in-frame clones and leaves some out. There are about 320,000 clones in the sample; 90% occur only once, and 3.9% lies in the top ten. The sample was PBMCs or T cells enriched from blood (not recorded which). This receptor was obtained from a woman aged 25 to 39 who had been exposed to COVID-19. V gene TRBV30 combines with J gene TRBJ1-3; a possible D gene is TRBD1 (5 bases). The CDR3 spells CAFRGTGNTIYF. DNA of the CDR3: TGTGCCTTCCGGGGGACTGGAAACACCATATATTTT.